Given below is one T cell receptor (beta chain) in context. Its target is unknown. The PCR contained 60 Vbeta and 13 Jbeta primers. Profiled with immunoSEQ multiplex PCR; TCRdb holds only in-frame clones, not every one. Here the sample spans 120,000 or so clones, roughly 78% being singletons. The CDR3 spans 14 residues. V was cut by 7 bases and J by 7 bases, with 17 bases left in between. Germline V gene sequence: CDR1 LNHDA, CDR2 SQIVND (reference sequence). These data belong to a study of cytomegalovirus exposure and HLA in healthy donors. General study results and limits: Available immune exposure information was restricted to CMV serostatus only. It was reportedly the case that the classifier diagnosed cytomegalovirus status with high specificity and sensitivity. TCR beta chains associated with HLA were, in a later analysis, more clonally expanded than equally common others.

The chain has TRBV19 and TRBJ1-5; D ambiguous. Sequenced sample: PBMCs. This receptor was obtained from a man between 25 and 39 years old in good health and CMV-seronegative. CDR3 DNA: TGTGCCAGTAACATTAGGGATACGGGGCAGCCCCAGCATTTT. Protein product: CASNIRDTGQPQHF.